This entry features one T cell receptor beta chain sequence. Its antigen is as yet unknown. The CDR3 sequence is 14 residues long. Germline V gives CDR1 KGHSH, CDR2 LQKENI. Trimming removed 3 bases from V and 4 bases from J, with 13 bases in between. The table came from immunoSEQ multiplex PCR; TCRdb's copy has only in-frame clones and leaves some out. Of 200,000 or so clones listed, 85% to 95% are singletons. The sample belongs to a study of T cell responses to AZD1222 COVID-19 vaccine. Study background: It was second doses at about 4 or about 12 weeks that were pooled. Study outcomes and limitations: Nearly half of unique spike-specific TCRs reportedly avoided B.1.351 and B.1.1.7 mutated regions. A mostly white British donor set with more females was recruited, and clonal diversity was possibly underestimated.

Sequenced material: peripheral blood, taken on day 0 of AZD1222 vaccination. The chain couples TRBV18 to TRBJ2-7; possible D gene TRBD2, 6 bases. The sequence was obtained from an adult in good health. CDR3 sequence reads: CASSPPGGGYEQYF. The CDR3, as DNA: TGTGCCAGCTCACCTCCCGGGGGTGGTTACGAGCAGTACTTC.